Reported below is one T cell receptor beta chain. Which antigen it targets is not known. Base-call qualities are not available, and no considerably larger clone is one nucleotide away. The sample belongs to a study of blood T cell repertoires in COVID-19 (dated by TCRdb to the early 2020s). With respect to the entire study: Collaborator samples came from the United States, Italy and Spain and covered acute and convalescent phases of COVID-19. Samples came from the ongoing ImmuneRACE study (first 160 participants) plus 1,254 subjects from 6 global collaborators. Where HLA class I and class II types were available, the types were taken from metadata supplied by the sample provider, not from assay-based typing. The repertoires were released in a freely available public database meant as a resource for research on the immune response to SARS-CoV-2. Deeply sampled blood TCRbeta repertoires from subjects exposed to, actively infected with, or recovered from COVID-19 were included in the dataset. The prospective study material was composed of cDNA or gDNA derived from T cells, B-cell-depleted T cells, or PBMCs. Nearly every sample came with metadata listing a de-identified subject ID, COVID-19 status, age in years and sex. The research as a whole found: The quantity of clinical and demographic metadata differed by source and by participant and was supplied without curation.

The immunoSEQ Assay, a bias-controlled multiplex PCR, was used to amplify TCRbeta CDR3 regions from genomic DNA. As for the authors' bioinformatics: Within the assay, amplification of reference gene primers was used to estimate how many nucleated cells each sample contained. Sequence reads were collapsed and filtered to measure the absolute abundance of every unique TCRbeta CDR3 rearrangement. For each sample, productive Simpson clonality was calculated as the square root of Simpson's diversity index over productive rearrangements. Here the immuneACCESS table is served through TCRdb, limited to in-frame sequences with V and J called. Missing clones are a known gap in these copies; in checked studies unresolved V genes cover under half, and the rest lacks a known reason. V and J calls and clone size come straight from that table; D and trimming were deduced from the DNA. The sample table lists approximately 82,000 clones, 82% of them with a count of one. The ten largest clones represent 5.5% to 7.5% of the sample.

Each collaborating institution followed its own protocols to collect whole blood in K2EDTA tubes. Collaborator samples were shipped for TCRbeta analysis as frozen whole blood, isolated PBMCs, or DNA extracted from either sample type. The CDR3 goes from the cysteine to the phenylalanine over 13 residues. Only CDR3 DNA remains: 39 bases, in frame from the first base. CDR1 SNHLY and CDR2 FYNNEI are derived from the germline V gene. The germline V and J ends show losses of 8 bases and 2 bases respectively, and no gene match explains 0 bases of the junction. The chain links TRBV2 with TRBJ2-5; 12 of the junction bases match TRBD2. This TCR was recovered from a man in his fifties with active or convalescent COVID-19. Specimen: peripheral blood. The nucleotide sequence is TGTGCCAGCCTAGCGGGGGGGCAAGAGACCCAGTACTTC. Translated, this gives CASLAGGQETQYF.